The next 19 T cell receptor beta chains were all read from a single sample in a study of T cell repertoires in cytomegalovirus infection. One entry per CDR3 protein results from TCRdb running MiXCR on the reads. The sample has 900,000 to 950,000 distinct CDR3 sequences, less than 35% seen once. The antigens these receptors bind are not known. The input for sequencing was cultured CD8+ T cells from PBMCs, taken from culture after CMV antigen stimulation. The receptors were gathered from a human donor in good health (CMV status not recorded). Some clones in this sample may be carry-over from other donors' samples.

To note about this clonotype: One junction end does not reproduce the germline sequence, and a read error may be involved. The rearrangement joins TRBV6-2 or TRBV6-3 to TRBJ2-1, with D possibly being TRBD1 (5 bases). This CDR3 spans 15 amino acids. The germline CDR1 and CDR2 sequences are MNHEY and SVGEGT. CDR3 protein: CASSPLLDTDKEQFF. The CDR3, as DNA: TGTGCCAGCAGTCCACTCCTCGACACGGACAAGGAGCAGTTCTTC.

This clonotype appeared a few times. The CDR3, as DNA: TGTGCCAGCAGCCGACCCGGGGACACTGAAGCTTTCTTT. Encoded protein: CASSRPGDTEAFF. The rearrangement links TRBV6-6 to TRBJ1-1; D unclear. The CDR3 totals 13 residues. V was shortened by 6 bases and J by 3 bases, with 11 bases between the two germline ends. Germline V gene lookup returns CDR1 MNHNY and CDR2 SVGAGI (reference sequence).

Only a few counts were recorded for this clonotype. The chain links TRBV6-1 to TRBJ1-2; TRBD1 aligns across 8 bases. The CDR3 is 16 amino acids. V trimming: 7 bases; J trimming: 5 bases; junction bases outside the gene matches: 15. Germline V gene data show CDR1 as MNHNS and CDR2 as SASEGT. The CDR3 sequence is CASNQRTGKLNYGYTF. For the CDR3, the DNA is TGTGCCAGCAACCAGCGGACAGGGAAGTTGAATTATGGCTACACCTTC.

The table lists this clonotype with a few counts. The chain recombines TRBV7-3 with TRBJ2-2; D unclear. Between the trimmed V and J ends, which lost 4 bases and 8 bases, there was a span of 8 bases. Germline CDR1 SGHTA, CDR2 FQGTGA. The CDR3 contains 12 residues. The CDR3 spells CASSWPNGELFF. The CDR3 DNA reads TGTGCCAGCAGCTGGCCAAATGGGGAGCTGTTTTTT.

This clonotype has a handful of counts. The chain links TRBV6-2 or TRBV6-3 to TRBJ2-7, with 8 bases matching TRBD1. CDR3 length: 14 residues. Germline values: CDR1 MNHEY, CDR2 SVGEGT. With 4 bases clipped from V and 6 bases from J, the junction kept 8 bases outside the gene matches. This CDR3 reads CASSLGDRGFEQYV. The CDR3 region has the DNA TGTGCCAGCAGTTTGGGAGACAGGGGTTTCGAGCAGTACGTC.

This rearrangement joins TRBV9 to TRBJ2-7, with D tentatively TRBD1 (5 bases). The V gene's germline CDR1 is SGDLS and CDR2 YYNGEE. This CDR3 is built from 13 residues. The CDR3 nucleotides read TGTGTCAGCAGCCCAGGGAACAGCCGAGAGCAGTACGTC. This translates into CVSSPGNSREQYV.

This clonotype was observed many times. The CDR3 sequence is CASSLTGQGPGYGYTF. The DNA of the CDR3 is TGTGCCAGCAGCTTAACGGGACAGGGGCCGGGCTATGGCTACACCTTC. This chain uses TRBV7-3 with TRBJ1-2; 10 bases align to TRBD1. There are 16 residues in the CDR3. From germline, CDR1 is SGHTA and CDR2 FQGTGA. The trim removed 0 bases at V and 4 bases at J, leaving 5 bases unmatched.

This clonotype was counted only a few times. The gene calls are TRBV6-5 and TRBJ1-1, with 9 nucleotides matching TRBD1. J lost 5 bases, V lost 3 bases, and 7 bases had no gene match. The CDR3 is made up of 15 amino acids. The germline CDR1 and CDR2 sequences are MNHEY and SVGAGI. This chain's CDR3 is CASSYTPGQGTEAFF. The CDR3 DNA sequence: TGTGCCAGCAGTTATACACCGGGACAGGGAACTGAAGCTTTCTTT.

This clonotype was seen a handful of times. The chain joins TRBV6-1 to TRBJ1-1; no clear D gene. The V and J ends lost 5 bases and 0 bases respectively, with 16 bases between them. There are 16 residues in the CDR3. CDR1 is MNHNS and CDR2 is SASEGT in the germline V gene. CDR3 coding DNA: TGTGCCAGCAGTCAAAACGACGCTACAGTGAACACTGAAGCTTTCTTT. Amino acids: CASSQNDATVNTEAFF.

The gene calls are TRBV12-3 or TRBV12-4 and TRBJ2-7; D might be TRBD1 (6 bases). This CDR3 has 12 amino acids. V was shortened by 5 bases and J by 6 bases, with 11 bases between the two germline ends. The CDR3 protein is CASSLWTAEQYF. In nucleotides, the CDR3 is TGTGCCAGCAGTCTCTGGACAGCCGAGCAGTACTTC.

This clonotype was detected many times. The gene calls are TRBV4-3 and TRBJ2-2, with D tentatively TRBD1 (6 bases). Trimming removed 0 bases from V and 7 bases from J, with 9 bases in between. The CDR3 loop spans 14 amino acids. Germline V gene data show CDR1 as LGHNA and CDR2 as YSLEER. The CDR3 spells CASSQDRGHGELFF. CDR3 coding DNA: TGCGCCAGCAGCCAAGACAGGGGACACGGGGAGCTGTTTTTT.

The genes are TRBV6-2 or TRBV6-3 and TRBJ2-3; 7 bases are a match to TRBD1. Germline V lookup: CDR1 MNHEY, CDR2 SVGEGT. With 5 bases clipped from V and 4 bases from J, the junction kept 12 bases outside the gene matches. This CDR3 spans 16 amino acids. The CDR3 loop is CASSPGTAPGPDTQYF. CDR3 bases: TGTGCCAGCAGTCCCGGGACAGCACCGGGGCCAGATACGCAGTATTTT.

The chain employs TRBV5-1 and TRBJ1-6, with 10 bases fitting TRBD1. This CDR3 spans 16 amino acids. V lost 0 bases, J lost 8 bases, and 5 bases stayed unmatched. Germline CDR1 and CDR2: SGHRS and YFSETQ. The CDR3 protein is CASSLVGDRGYSPLHF. In DNA, the CDR3 is TGCGCCAGCAGCTTGGTCGGGGACAGGGGTTATTCACCCCTCCACTTT.

The chain uses TRBV27 and TRBJ1-1; 10 nucleotides line up with TRBD1. Germline assignment: CDR1 MNHEY and CDR2 SMNVEV (reference sequence). Germline trimming cut 5 bases from V and 4 bases from J; bases unmatched to any gene: 7. The CDR3 loop spans 15 amino acids. The CDR3 nucleotides read TGTGCCAGCAGTCCGGACAGGGGGAGCGGCACTGAAGCTTTCTTT. It specifies CASSPDRGSGTEAFF.

Notes on this clonotype: This may stem from a read error, because a much larger clone lies one nucleotide away. The V call is TRBV7-2, the J call TRBJ2-3, with TRBD1 as a possible D gene (6 bases). CDR3 length: 14 residues. The germline V gene has CDR1 SGHTA and CDR2 FQGNSA. This chain's CDR3 is CANSQEQGADTQYF. The CDR3 nucleotides read TGTGCCAACAGCCAGGAACAGGGTGCAGATACGCAGTATTTT.

The rearrangement uses TRBV3-1 and TRBJ2-2; 7 bases align to TRBD2. V lost 5 bases, J lost 6 bases, and 6 bases stayed unmatched. Germline V gives CDR1 LGHDT, CDR2 YNNKEL (reference sequence). The CDR3 is 14 residues long. CDR3 coding DNA: TGTGCCAGCAGCTCGCCTGGGGGGGCCGGGGAGCTGTTTTTT. This sequence encodes CASSSPGGAGELFF. Full variable domain (remainder filled in from reference TRBV3-1 and TRBJ2-2): DTAVSQTPKYLVTQMGNDKSIKCEQNLGHDTMYWYKQDSKKFLKIMFSYNNKELIINETVPNRFSPKSPDKAHLNLHINSLELGDSAVYFCASSSPGGAGELFFGEGSRLTVL.

This clonotype has a handful of counts. The rearrangement links TRBV4-3 to TRBJ2-3; D possibly corresponds to TRBD2 (6 bases). Germline CDR1 LGHNA, CDR2 YSLEER. The CDR3 extends over 16 amino acids. Trimming took 3 bases from V and 1 from J, leaving 14 bases between them. CDR3 DNA sequence: TGCGCCAGCAGCCAGTTTGGAGGGGACGGCACAGATACGCAGTATTTT. This encodes CASSQFGGDGTDTQYF.

This rearrangement joins TRBV19 to TRBJ1-2; 7 nucleotides agree with TRBD1. Germline V gene lookup returns CDR1 LNHDA and CDR2 SQIVND (reference sequence). The CDR3 is made up of 16 amino acids. Trimming took 1 base from V and 5 from J; bases not matched to a gene: 10. The CDR3 sequence: CASSIGHRDSYYGYTF. CDR3 in DNA: TGTGCCAGTAGTATAGGCCATCGGGACAGCTATTATGGCTACACCTTC.

The rearrangement joins TRBV27 to TRBJ2-1; D tentatively fits TRBD1 or TRBD2 (5 bases each). The length of the CDR3 is 14 residues. The V end was cut by 6 bases, the J end by 3 bases, with 12 bases between. CDR1 is MNHEY, CDR2 SMNVEV, per germline (reference sequence). The CDR3 DNA reads as TGTGCCAGCAGATTCCAGGGAGTCTACAATGAGCAGTTCTTC. This translates into CASRFQGVYNEQFF.